The TCR beta chain under discussion was sequenced for a study of T cells in Graves' hyperthyroidism and ophthalmopathy. RNA transcripts gave rise to amplified TCR beta CDR3 regions. First-round RT-PCR of the TCR CDR3 relied on the HTBI primer set. A single record per CDR3 protein comes from TCRdb applying MiXCR to the multiplex PCR reads. Among some 460,000 distinct CDR3 sequences, 15% to 19% were seen once, and the ten largest hold roughly 7.7%. This clonotype was observed at least ten times. Stable hyperthyroidism: no ophthalmopathy progression over 18 months of follow-up. Based on clinical symptoms, serum thyroxine and TRAb, thyroid ultrasound and orbital computed tomography, diagnoses were reached. Sequencing was done on a sample of blood. This clonotype was sampled from a woman in her late teens or twenties with Graves' hyperthyroidism.

The CDR3 nucleotides are TGCAGTGCTAGAGAGGGGCAGGGTTGGGACACCATATATTTT. This codes for CSAREGQGWDTIYF. This chain links TRBV20-1 with TRBJ1-3; TRBD1 is a possible D gene (5 bases). CDR3 size: 14 residues. With 0 bases removed from V and 8 bases from J, the gap between germline ends came to 14 bases. The germline gives CDR1 DFQATT, CDR2 SNEGSKA (reference sequence).